The T cell receptor (beta chain) under discussion was sequenced for a study of shared clonotypes between healthy human individuals. TCRdb keeps only in-frame clones here, not all; method: immunoSEQ multiplex PCR. The repertoire holds about 2.4 million clones, with 80% to 95% as singletons. The CDR3 covers 16 residues. V trimming: 4 bases; J trimming: 1 base; junction bases outside the gene matches: 9. Per the germline V gene, CDR1 is SGHNT and CDR2 is YYREEE (reference sequence). The chain uses TRBV5-4 and TRBJ2-7; 9 bases align to TRBD2. Sequences were obtained from naive CD4+ T cells from PBMCs. The subset here: CD45RA+ positively selected. This clonotype was obtained from a man younger than 35 in good health. Some clones in this sample may be carry-over from other donors' samples. The CDR3 is CASSRKLAGVSYEQYF. CDR3 nucleotide sequence: TGTGCCAGCAGCCGAAAATTAGCGGGAGTTTCCTACGAGCAGTACTTC.